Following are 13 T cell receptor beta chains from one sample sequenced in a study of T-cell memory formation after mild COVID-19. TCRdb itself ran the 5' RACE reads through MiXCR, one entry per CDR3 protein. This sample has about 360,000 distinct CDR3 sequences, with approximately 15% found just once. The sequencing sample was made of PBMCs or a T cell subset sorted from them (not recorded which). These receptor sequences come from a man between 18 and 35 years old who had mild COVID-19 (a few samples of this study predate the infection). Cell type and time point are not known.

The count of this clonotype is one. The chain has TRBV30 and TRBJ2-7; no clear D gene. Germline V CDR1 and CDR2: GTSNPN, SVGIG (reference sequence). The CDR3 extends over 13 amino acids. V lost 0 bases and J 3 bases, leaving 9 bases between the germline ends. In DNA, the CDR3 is TGTGCCTGGAGTGTGAACAGAAACTACGAGCAGTACTTC. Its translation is CAWSVNRNYEQYF.

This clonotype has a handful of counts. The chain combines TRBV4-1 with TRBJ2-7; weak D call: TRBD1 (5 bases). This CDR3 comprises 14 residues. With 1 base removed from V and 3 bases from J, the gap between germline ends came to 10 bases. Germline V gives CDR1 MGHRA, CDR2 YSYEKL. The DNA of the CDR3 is TGCGCCAGCAGCCAAGTTTCACAGGTCTACGAGCAGTACTTC. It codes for CASSQVSQVYEQYF.

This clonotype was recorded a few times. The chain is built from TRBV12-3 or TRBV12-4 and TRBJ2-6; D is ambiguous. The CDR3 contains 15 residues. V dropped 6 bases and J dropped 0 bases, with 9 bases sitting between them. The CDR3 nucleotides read TGTGCCAGCAGCCGCCGTACCTCTGGGGCCAACGTCCTGACTTTC. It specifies CASSRRTSGANVLTF.

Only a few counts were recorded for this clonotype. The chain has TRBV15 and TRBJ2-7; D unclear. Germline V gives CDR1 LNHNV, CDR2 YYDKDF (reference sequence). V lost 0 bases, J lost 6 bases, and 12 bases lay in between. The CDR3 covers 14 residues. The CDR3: CATSRDYGVSEQYF. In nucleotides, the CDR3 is TGTGCCACCAGCAGAGATTATGGGGTATCCGAGCAGTACTTC.

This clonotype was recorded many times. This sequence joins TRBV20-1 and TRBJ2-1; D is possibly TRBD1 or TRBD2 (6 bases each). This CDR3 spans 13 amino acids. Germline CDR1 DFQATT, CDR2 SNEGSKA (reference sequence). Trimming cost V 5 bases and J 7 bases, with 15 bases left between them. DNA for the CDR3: TGCAGTGCTCCCCGCGGGACACGGAATGAGCAGTTCTTC. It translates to CSAPRGTRNEQFF.

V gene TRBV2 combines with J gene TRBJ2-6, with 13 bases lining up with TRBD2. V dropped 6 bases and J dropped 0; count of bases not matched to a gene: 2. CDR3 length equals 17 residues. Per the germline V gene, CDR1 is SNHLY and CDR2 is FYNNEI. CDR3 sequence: CASSGTSGTSGANVLTF. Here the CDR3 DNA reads TGTGCCAGCAGCGGGACTAGCGGGACCTCTGGGGCCAACGTCCTGACTTTC.

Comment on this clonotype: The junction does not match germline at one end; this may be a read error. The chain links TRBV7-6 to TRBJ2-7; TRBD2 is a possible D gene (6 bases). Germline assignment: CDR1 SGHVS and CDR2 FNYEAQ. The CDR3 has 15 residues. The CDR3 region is CASTLSGGSTYEQYF. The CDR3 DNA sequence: TGTGCCAGCACCTTATCCGGGGGTTCCACCTACGAGCAGTACTTC.

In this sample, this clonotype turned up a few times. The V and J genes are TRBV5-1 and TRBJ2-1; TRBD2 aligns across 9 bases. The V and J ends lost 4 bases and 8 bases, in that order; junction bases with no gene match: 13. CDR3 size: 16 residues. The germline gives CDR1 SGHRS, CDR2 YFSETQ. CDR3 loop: CASSPLAAGGQDEQFF. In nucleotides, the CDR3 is TGCGCCAGCAGCCCCTTGGCGGCGGGGGGGCAGGATGAGCAGTTCTTC.

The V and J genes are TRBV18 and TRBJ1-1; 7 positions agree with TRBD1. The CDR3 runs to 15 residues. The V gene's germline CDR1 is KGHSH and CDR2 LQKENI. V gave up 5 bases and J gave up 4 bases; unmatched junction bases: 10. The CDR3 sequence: CASSATGVEGTEAFF. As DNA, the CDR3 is TGTGCCAGCTCAGCTACAGGGGTCGAGGGCACTGAAGCTTTCTTT.

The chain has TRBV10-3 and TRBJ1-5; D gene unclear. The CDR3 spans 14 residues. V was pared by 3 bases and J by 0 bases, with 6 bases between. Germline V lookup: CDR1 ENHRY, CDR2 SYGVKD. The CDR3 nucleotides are TGTGCCATCAGTGAATACCTTAGCAATCAGCCCCAGCATTTT. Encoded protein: CAISEYLSNQPQHF.

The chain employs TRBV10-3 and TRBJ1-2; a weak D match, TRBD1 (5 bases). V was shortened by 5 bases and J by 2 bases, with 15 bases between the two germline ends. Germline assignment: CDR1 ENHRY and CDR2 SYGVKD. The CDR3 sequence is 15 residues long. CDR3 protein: CAISSRGQPNYGYTF. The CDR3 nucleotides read TGTGCCATCAGTAGTCGGGGCCAGCCGAACTATGGCTACACCTTC.

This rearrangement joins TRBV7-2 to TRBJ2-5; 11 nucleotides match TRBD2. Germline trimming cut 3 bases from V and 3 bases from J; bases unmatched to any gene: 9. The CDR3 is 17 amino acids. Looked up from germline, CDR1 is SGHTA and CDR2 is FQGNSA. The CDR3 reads CASSLGFTSGRKETQYF. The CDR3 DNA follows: TGTGCCAGCAGCTTGGGGTTCACTAGCGGGAGAAAAGAGACCCAGTACTTC.

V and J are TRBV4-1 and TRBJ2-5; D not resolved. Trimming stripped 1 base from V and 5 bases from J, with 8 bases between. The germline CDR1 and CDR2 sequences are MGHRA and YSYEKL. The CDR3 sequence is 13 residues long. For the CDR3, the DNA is TGCGCCAGCAGCCAAGCACTGAGGGAGACCCAGTACTTC. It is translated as CASSQALRETQYF.